A few counts support the clone carrying this T cell receptor (beta chain). This specimen comes from a study of regulatory T cells in long-lasting Graves disease. Specified time point: persistent/refractory GD, antithyroid drugs over 5 years with positive TRAb. Researchers made the TCR library from RNA that was extracted from PBMCs. Arm-PCR of CDR3 regions with iRepertoire HTBI primers generated TCR beta libraries. TCRdb analysed the multiplex PCR reads with MiXCR anew, one entry per CDR3 protein. Altogether almost 350,000 distinct CDR3 sequences are present, around a fifth being singletons, with the ten largest covering 25% to 35%. The sequence was obtained from a female donor with Graves disease. The sample consisted of peripheral blood mononuclear cells (PBMCs), taken when the disease was refractory, from a patient treated with antithyroid drugs.

Here the CDR3 DNA reads TGTGCCAGCAGTTTATTGTCTCGGAAATTACCCACTGAAGCTTTCTTT. This sequence encodes CASSLLSRKLPTEAFF. V gene TRBV28 combines with J gene TRBJ1-1; no clear D gene. The germline CDR1 and CDR2 sequences are MDHEN and SYDVKM. This CDR3 is built from 16 residues. V lost 1 base and J 4 bases, leaving 16 bases between the germline ends.